Shown below are 7 T cell receptor beta chains from a single sample sequenced in a study of cytomegalovirus exposure and HLA in healthy donors. Libraries were prepared by immunoSEQ multiplex PCR; TCRdb keeps only in-frame clonotypes and omits some of them. The profile shows about 130,000 clones, 88% of them singletons. The specimen sequenced was PBMCs. All receptors derive from a man aged 25-45 years in good health and CMV-seronegative.

V gene TRBV7-8 combines with J gene TRBJ2-5, with D perhaps matching TRBD2 (5 bases). The CDR3 has 14 amino acids. V lost 2 bases to trimming and J lost 7 bases, with 14 bases between them. Germline V lookup: CDR1 SGHVS, CDR2 FQNEAQ. CDR3 region: CASSLLEVKGTQYF. The DNA of the CDR3 is TGTGCCAGCAGCTTATTGGAGGTTAAAGGGACCCAGTACTTC.

The genes are TRBV9 and TRBJ2-3; D is undetermined. V was pared by 4 bases and J by 5 bases, with 5 bases between. The germline V gene has CDR1 SGDLS and CDR2 YYNGEE. The CDR3 covers 11 residues. The chain's CDR3 is CASSPVDTQYF. In DNA form, the CDR3 reads TGTGCCAGCAGCCCCGTAGATACGCAGTATTTT.

This rearrangement joins TRBV19 to TRBJ2-1; no reliable D call. The CDR3 runs 13 residues. Germline V CDR1 and CDR2: LNHDA, SQIVND (reference sequence). Trimming took 4 bases from V and 6 from J, leaving 10 bases between them. The CDR3 DNA reads as TGTGCCAGTAGTAGGCTCCAAATCAATGAGCAGTTCTTC. Its translation: CASSRLQINEQFF.

Notes on this clone: Distinct nucleotide sequences in the sample also encode this CDR3. The chain uses TRBV7-9 and TRBJ1-5; D possibly corresponds to TRBD1 (6 bases). Deletions cut 5 bases from V and 4 bases from J, with 12 bases between. Looked up from germline, CDR1 is SEHNR and CDR2 is FQNEAQ (reference sequence). CDR3 length: 14 amino acids. DNA of the CDR3: TGTGCCAGCAGCAGGGGGGGCGGAAATCAGCCCCAGCATTTT. Translated, it gives CASSRGGGNQPQHF.

The gene calls are TRBV23-1 and TRBJ1-6, with a possible D match to TRBD1 (6 bases). TRBV23-1 is flagged as an ORF with uncertain function. Trimming removed 4 bases at V and 11 bases at J, with 18 bases between. There are 15 residues in the CDR3. CDR3 in amino acids: CASSRSGHLMPPLHF. DNA for the CDR3: TGCGCCAGCAGTCGATCGGGACATCTTATGCCACCCCTCCACTTT.

The chain joins TRBV2 to TRBJ1-5, with 8 bases aligning to TRBD1. The CDR3 extends over 13 amino acids. J gave up 6 bases and V 5 bases, and 3 bases lay outside the gene matches. Germline CDR1 and CDR2: SNHLY and FYNNEI. The CDR3 protein is CASSPGGRQPQHF. DNA for the CDR3: TGTGCCAGCAGTCCAGGGGGCCGTCAGCCCCAGCATTTT.

This clone was picked up one time. This chain uses TRBV6-6 with TRBJ2-7, with 10 positions matching TRBD2. The CDR3 loop spans 16 amino acids. With 5 bases clipped from V and 4 bases from J, the junction kept 11 bases outside the gene matches. Looked up from germline, CDR1 is MNHNY and CDR2 is SVGAGI (reference sequence). The CDR3 DNA reads as TGTGCCAGCAGTGCCACAGGACTAGCGGCACTTTACGAGCAGTACTTC. It is translated as CASSATGLAALYEQYF.